The 19 T cell receptor beta chains given below trace back to one sample, sequenced in a study of CD8+ T cells in alopecia areata listed by TCRdb under 2018. The library relied on the immunoSEQ multiplex PCR assay. To provide template for TCR sequencing, every sample had RNA extracted and reverse transcribed into cDNA. Imported from immuneACCESS, the table was reduced by TCRdb to in-frame sequences with V and J called. These copies leave out some clones; in studies compared against another copy, an unresolved V gene accounts for under half, and the cause of the remainder is not known. The sample table contains 130,000 to 150,000 clones; only one count was recorded for approximately 80% of them. The ten largest clonotypes hold 20% to 25% of the sample. The time point label for this specimen denotes: 4 weeks on oral tofacitinib. According to the study, the label for this sample's treatment or condition signals: oral pan-JAK inhibitor, 5-10 mg twice daily.

The material was CD8+ T cells sorted from blood, obtained at week 4, from a patient treated with tofacitinib. The source of these receptors is a human donor with alopecia areata.

The chain employs TRBV27 and TRBJ1-1; D perhaps matches TRBD1 (6 bases). The CDR3 runs 12 residues. CDR1 is MNHEY and CDR2 is SMNVEV in the germline V gene (reference sequence). V lost 8 bases to trimming and J lost 6 bases, with 13 bases between them. CDR3 amino acids: CASGQQGPEAFF. The CDR3 DNA is TGTGCCAGCGGCCAACAGGGCCCTGAAGCTTTCTTT.

The chain carries TRBV15 and TRBJ2-7; D not certain. In germline, CDR1 is LNHNV, CDR2 YYDKDF (reference sequence). The CDR3 is 14 residues long. V lost 0 bases, J lost 1 base, and 7 bases lay in between. The CDR3 nucleotides read TGTGCCACCAGCAGAGAAGGTATTTCCTACGAGCAGTACTTC. Protein product: CATSREGISYEQYF.

The V and J genes are TRBV7-6 and TRBJ2-7; D call uncertain. Germline loops: CDR1 SGHVS, CDR2 FNYEAQ. V dropped 1 base and J dropped 6 bases, with 10 bases sitting between them. The CDR3 is 13 amino acids. The CDR3, as DNA: TGTGCCAGCAGCTTAGGGTGGGCCGGCGAGCAGTACTTC. This translates into CASSLGWAGEQYF.

The rearrangement joins TRBV4-1 to TRBJ1-5, with D uncertain. The CDR3 has 14 residues. Trimming left V 0 bases short and J 0 bases short, with 3 bases between. Looked up from germline, CDR1 is MGHRA and CDR2 is YSYEKL. CDR3 sequence: CASSQDFSNQPQHF. The CDR3 DNA is TGCGCCAGCAGCCAAGATTTTAGCAATCAGCCCCAGCATTTT.

V and J are TRBV29-1 and TRBJ2-1, with 7 bases aligning to TRBD2. Germline V gives CDR1 SQVTM, CDR2 ANQGSEA. This CDR3 has 15 residues. J was trimmed by 2 bases and V by 7 bases; bases with no gene match: 11. The CDR3 reads CSARRSGRAYNEQFF. As DNA, the CDR3 is TGCAGCGCCCGCCGTAGCGGGCGCGCCTACAATGAGCAGTTCTTC.

The rearrangement links TRBV12-5 to TRBJ2-1; D is unresolved. Germline V CDR1 and CDR2: LGHNT, FRNRAP. Between the trimmed V and J ends, which lost 1 base and 1 base, there was a span of 23 bases. This CDR3 is built from 20 residues. For the CDR3, the DNA is TGTGCTAGTGGTTTGGCCCTGACCAGGCCGCAAGAACAATCCTACAATGAGCAGTTCTTC. Protein: CASGLALTRPQEQSYNEQFF.

The chain carries TRBV29-1 and TRBJ2-3, with a possible D match to TRBD1 (5 bases). The V end was cut by 3 bases, the J end by 4 bases, with 8 bases between. The CDR3 extends over 12 amino acids. CDR1 and CDR2 (germline): SQVTM, ANQGSEA. The CDR3 region is CSVDREADTQYF. In nucleotides, the CDR3 is TGCAGCGTTGACAGGGAAGCAGATACGCAGTATTTT.

This chain uses TRBV13 with TRBJ2-5, with D perhaps TRBD1 (6 bases). Germline CDR1 reads PRHDT; CDR2 reads FYEKMQ (reference sequence). CDR3 length: 15 residues. V lost 1 base to trimming and J lost 1 base, with 10 bases between them. The DNA of the CDR3 is TGTGCCAGCAGCTTAGCAGGGGCGGGCCAAGAGACCCAGTACTTC. Translated: CASSLAGAGQETQYF.

The chain joins TRBV6-5 to TRBJ1-2; D remains unclear. The CDR3 totals 16 residues. Trimming left V 0 bases short and J 4 bases short, with 15 bases between. Germline V gives CDR1 MNHEY, CDR2 SVGAGI. DNA for the CDR3: TGTGCCAGCAGTTACTCGATCGGGGAGGGATCCTATGGCTACACCTTC. Amino acid sequence: CASSYSIGEGSYGYTF.

The chain is built from TRBV7-6 and TRBJ2-6; no clear D. V dropped 3 bases and J dropped 3 bases, with 3 bases sitting between them. Germline CDR1 is SGHVS and CDR2 is FNYEAQ. This CDR3 is 13 amino acids long. The CDR3 DNA reads TGTGCCAGCAGCTTGTTTGGGGCCAACGTCCTGACTTTC. Translating it yields CASSLFGANVLTF.

In its sample, this clone was seen a few times. This chain connects TRBV6-1 to TRBJ2-7; no clear D gene. CDR1 and CDR2 from the germline V gene are MNHNS and SASEGT. V was pared by 6 bases and J by 3 bases, with 18 bases between. The CDR3 is 15 residues long. The CDR3 DNA sequence: TGTGCCAGCAGCGCCACCGACGACGGGTACTACGAGCAGTACTTC. This codes for CASSATDDGYYEQYF.

The chain uses TRBV27 and TRBJ2-1, with 9 positions matching TRBD1. The CDR3 is 15 amino acids. The V gene's germline CDR1 is MNHEY and CDR2 SMNVEV (reference sequence). Losses at the gene ends were 0 bases for V and 7 bases for J; bases not matched to a gene: 4. CDR3 protein: CASSLSQGARNEQFF. The CDR3 nucleotides read TGTGCCAGCAGTTTATCACAGGGGGCGAGGAATGAGCAGTTCTTC.

The sample holds one count of this clone. The chain recombines TRBV5-1 with TRBJ1-2; D not resolved. Germline values: CDR1 SGHRS, CDR2 YFSETQ. CDR3 length: 14 residues. Trimming pared 3 bases from V and 0 bases from J, leaving 9 bases between. CDR3 sequence reads: CASSSATSNYGYTF. The CDR3 DNA reads as TGCGCCAGCAGCTCGGCCACCTCTAACTATGGCTACACCTTC.

The chain has TRBV28 and TRBJ2-7, with a possible D match to TRBD2 (6 bases). The CDR3 runs to 13 residues. Trimming shortened V by 3 bases and J by 6 bases, and 12 bases separated the two germline ends. Per the germline V gene, CDR1 is MDHEN and CDR2 is SYDVKM. CDR3 in amino acids: CASSFHGAGEQYF. Here the CDR3 DNA reads TGTGCCAGCAGTTTTCACGGAGCGGGCGAGCAGTACTTC.

The chain is built from TRBV7-2 and TRBJ2-7; unclear D gene. The germline V and J ends were trimmed by 5 bases and 1 base, with 12 bases remaining between them. The germline CDR1 and CDR2 sequences are SGHTA and FQGNSA. This CDR3 is built from 14 residues. CDR3 DNA: TGTGCCAGCAGCCCCTGGGTAGGTTCCTACGAGCAGTACTTC. Translated, it gives CASSPWVGSYEQYF.

The CDR3 is CASSRQGYEQYF. DNA for the CDR3: TGTGCCAGCAGCCGACAGGGCTACGAGCAGTACTTC. The J gene is TRBJ2-7, the V gene TRBV7-8, with 7 bases matching TRBD1. Unmatched junction bases numbered 1, after V lost 5 bases and J lost 3 bases. Per germline, CDR1 SGHVS and CDR2 FQNEAQ. This CDR3 has 12 residues.

The genes are TRBV29-1 and TRBJ2-7; tentatively, D is TRBD1 (6 bases). Germline CDR1 reads SQVTM; CDR2 reads ANQGSEA. CDR3 length: 13 residues. V lost 4 bases to trimming and J lost 1 base, with 11 bases between them. This CDR3 reads CSVVATGSYEQYF. In DNA form, the CDR3 reads TGCAGCGTTGTCGCGACAGGATCCTACGAGCAGTACTTC.

The V gene is TRBV2, the J gene TRBJ1-1; D call uncertain. This CDR3 has 12 residues. The germline V and J ends were trimmed by 6 bases and 3 bases, with 8 bases remaining between them. Looked up from germline, CDR1 is SNHLY and CDR2 is FYNNEI. The CDR3 DNA follows: TGTGCCAGCAGGCGAGCGGACACTGAAGCTTTCTTT. Translation gives CASRRADTEAFF.

The rearrangement uses TRBV5-1 and TRBJ2-1; D call uncertain. CDR3 size: 13 residues. In germline, CDR1 is SGHRS, CDR2 YFSETQ. V was cut by 4 bases and J by 6 bases, with 11 bases left in between. For the CDR3, the DNA is TGCGCCAGCAGCCTGTTGCCCTCCAATGAGCAGTTCTTC. Translation gives CASSLLPSNEQFF.